Below, one T cell receptor beta chain is given with its context. Measured with immunoSEQ multiplex PCR; TCRdb has only the in-frame clones, and not every one. The profile covers over 250,000 clones, with approximately 89% appearing a single time and about 10% taken by the ten largest. The entry originates in a study of blood T cell repertoires in COVID-19. The receptor was derived from a middle-aged man who had recovered from COVID-19. The sample taken for sequencing was peripheral blood.

The CDR3 loop is CASSAGLANEQFF. The CDR3 DNA is TGTGCCAGCAGCGCTGGACTAGCCAATGAGCAGTTCTTC. J is TRBJ2-1 and V is TRBV2, with 8 bases identical to TRBD2. Germline V gene data show CDR1 as SNHLY and CDR2 as FYNNEI. V was clipped by 6 bases and J by 6 bases; unmatched bases: 4. CDR3 length: 13 residues.